These 22 T cell receptor beta chains were all obtained from the same sample, sequenced in a study of cytomegalovirus exposure and HLA in healthy donors. Method: immunoSEQ multiplex PCR; TCRdb's copy keeps in-frame clones and lacks some. The repertoire holds about 240,000 clones, with approximately 83% as singletons. Sequenced sample: PBMCs. The receptors here all came from a woman aged 25 to 45 in good health and CMV-seropositive.

The chain uses TRBV6-1 and TRBJ2-6; tentative D call: TRBD2 (6 bases). CDR3 size: 15 residues. Trimming removed 4 bases from V and 1 base from J, with 8 bases in between. Germline CDR1 and CDR2: MNHNS and SASEGT. This chain's CDR3 is CASSGGGSGANVLTF. The CDR3 nucleotides are TGTGCCAGCAGTGGGGGAGGATCTGGGGCCAACGTCCTGACTTTC.

Concerning this clone: Mismatch with germline at one junction end may stem from a read error. This rearrangement joins TRBV7-7 to TRBJ2-2; maybe TRBD2 (5 bases). Germline V gene lookup returns CDR1 SSHAT and CDR2 FNYEAQ (reference sequence). The CDR3 extends over 16 amino acids. CDR3 sequence: CASSLDIARSAGELFF. CDR3 nucleotides: TGTGCTAGCAGCTTAGATATAGCGAGGTCGGCCGGGGAGCTGTTTTTT. Complete variable domain (other parts from reference TRBV7-7 and TRBJ2-2): GAGVSQSPRYKVTKRGQDVTLRCDPISSHATLYWYQQALGQGPEFLTYFNYEAQPDKSGLPSDRFSAERPEGSISTLTIQRTEQRDSAMYRCASSLDIARSAGELFFGEGSRLTVL.

The DNA of the CDR3 is TGTGCCAGCAGCCTACAGGGACCCGCTTTCTTT. Translation: CASSLQGPAFF. The gene calls are TRBV6-6 and TRBJ1-1; a possible D gene is TRBD1 (6 bases). The CDR3 sequence is 11 residues long. The V and J ends lost 6 bases and 11 bases respectively, with 13 bases between them. Germline V lookup: CDR1 MNHNY, CDR2 SVGAGI (reference sequence).

V usage is TRBV5-4 and J usage is TRBJ2-7; 7 positions match TRBD1. The CDR3 covers 15 residues. The V gene's germline CDR1 is SGHNT and CDR2 YYREEE (reference sequence). Trimming cost V 4 bases and J 2 bases; bases outside gene matches: 9. DNA for the CDR3: TGTGCCAGCAGCGAAAACAGGGGTCACACCTACGAGCAGTACTTC. This gives the protein CASSENRGHTYEQYF.

The chain uses TRBV7-2 and TRBJ2-3, with D perhaps matching TRBD1 (6 bases). Germline loops: CDR1 SGHTA, CDR2 FQGNSA. This CDR3 is 15 amino acids long. V lost 5 bases and J 6 bases, leaving 18 bases between the germline ends. CDR3: CASSLTQGTKDTQYF. DNA for the CDR3: TGTGCCAGCAGCCTCACCCAGGGGACCAAGGATACGCAGTATTTT.

This chain uses TRBV28 with TRBJ2-7; no clear D gene. This CDR3 contains 13 residues. The V end was cut by 4 bases, the J end by 1 base, with 8 bases between. The germline gives CDR1 MDHEN, CDR2 SYDVKM. CDR3 DNA sequence: TGTGCCAGCAGTTCCGGGTCTTCCTACGAGCAGTACTTC. Translation: CASSSGSSYEQYF.

The chain uses TRBV28 and TRBJ2-7; 7 bases fit TRBD2. Germline V gene lookup returns CDR1 MDHEN and CDR2 SYDVKM. V shed 8 bases, J shed 4 bases, and the junction held 17 bases outside the gene matches. The CDR3 consists of 16 residues. The CDR3 protein is CASAGVGRDFLYEQYF. DNA of the CDR3: TGTGCCAGCGCAGGTGTTGGGAGGGACTTTTTGTACGAGCAGTACTTC.

The chain couples TRBV30 to TRBJ1-5; D not certain. This CDR3 is built from 13 residues. CDR1 is GTSNPN, CDR2 SVGIG, per germline (reference sequence). The germline V and J ends were trimmed by 4 bases and 3 bases, with 10 bases remaining between them. CDR3 in DNA: TGTGCCTGGACCGGAGAATCCAATCAGCCCCAGCATTTT. Its protein is CAWTGESNQPQHF.

This chain connects TRBV5-1 to TRBJ1-1; no firm D call. The CDR3 runs 15 residues. Trimming removed 1 base from V and 5 bases from J, with 15 bases in between. Germline CDR1 reads SGHRS; CDR2 reads YFSETQ. The CDR3 loop reads CASSLTAPGATEAFF. In DNA, the CDR3 is TGCGCCAGCAGCTTGACCGCTCCAGGCGCAACTGAAGCTTTCTTT.

V is TRBV4-1 and J is TRBJ2-1, with D possibly matching TRBD2 (6 bases). Trimming cost V 3 bases and J 0 bases, with 18 bases left between them. This CDR3 has 18 residues. Germline V CDR1 and CDR2: MGHRA, YSYEKL. CDR3: CASSQGGPGVGSYNEQFF. For the CDR3, the DNA is TGCGCCAGCAGCCAGGGGGGACCGGGAGTGGGCTCCTACAATGAGCAGTTCTTC.

This chain uses TRBV7-9 with TRBJ1-2; no definite D call. Germline lookup yields CDR1 SEHNR and CDR2 FQNEAQ (reference sequence). The CDR3 runs 14 residues. Trimming left V 1 base short and J 4 bases short, with 10 bases between. The CDR3 sequence: CASSLVEAAYGYTF. The CDR3 DNA follows: TGTGCCAGCAGCTTAGTGGAGGCCGCCTATGGCTACACCTTC.

The chain couples TRBV27 to TRBJ2-1; D perhaps matches TRBD2 (6 bases). Germline-derived CDR1 and CDR2 are MNHEY and SMNVEV (reference sequence). Trimming shortened V by 10 bases and J by 7 bases, and 23 bases separated the two germline ends. The CDR3 is 15 amino acids. This CDR3 is CATNRDLKHLNEQFF. In DNA form, the CDR3 reads TGTGCCACCAACCGGGACTTAAAGCATTTGAATGAGCAGTTCTTC.

This chain connects TRBV20-1 to TRBJ2-7, with 9 bases fitting TRBD2. The CDR3 runs 11 residues. The germline CDR1 and CDR2 sequences are DFQATT and SNEGSKA (reference sequence). The J segment lost 3 bases and the V segment lost 7 bases, leaving 1 base of the junction unmatched. Written as DNA, the CDR3 is TGCAGTGTACTAGCGGGCTACGAGCAGTACTTC. Translation gives CSVLAGYEQYF.

The chain recombines TRBV13 with TRBJ2-3; unclear D gene. V was trimmed by 4 bases and J by 6 bases, leaving 8 bases between them. The CDR3 is 12 amino acids. Germline V gene lookup returns CDR1 PRHDT and CDR2 FYEKMQ (reference sequence). The CDR3: CASSSRPDTQYF. Here the CDR3 DNA reads TGTGCCAGCAGCTCCAGGCCCGATACGCAGTATTTT. The full variable domain, its missing parts supplied by reference TRBV13 and TRBJ2-3, is AAGVIQSPRHLIKEKRETATLKCYPIPRHDTVYWYQQGPGQDPQFLISFYEKMQSDKGSIPDRFSAQQFSDYHSELNMSSLELGDSALYFCASSSRPDTQYFGPGTRLTVL.

The genes are TRBV5-4 and TRBJ2-1; D is ambiguous. Trimming left V 3 bases short and J 7 bases short, with 8 bases between. This CDR3 is 12 amino acids long. Germline lookup yields CDR1 SGHNT and CDR2 YYREEE (reference sequence). The CDR3 region has the DNA TGTGCCAGCAGCTACACCCAAAATGAGCAGTTCTTC. Protein sequence: CASSYTQNEQFF.

The chain couples TRBV6-5 to TRBJ2-1; a possible D gene is TRBD2 (5 bases). V was pared by 6 bases and J by 0 bases, with 12 bases between. CDR1 and CDR2 (germline): MNHEY, SVGAGI. This CDR3 is 15 amino acids long. Written as DNA, the CDR3 is TGTGCCAGCAGCCTAACTAGTTTCTCCTACAATGAGCAGTTCTTC. Amino acids: CASSLTSFSYNEQFF.

This clone came up a few times. The chain has TRBV5-1 and TRBJ2-7; 7 bases line up with TRBD2. This CDR3 has 15 amino acids. V dropped 0 bases and J dropped 2; count of bases not matched to a gene: 5. Germline-derived CDR1 and CDR2 are SGHRS and YFSETQ. The CDR3 here is CASSLESSGAYEQYF. CDR3 sequence (DNA): TGCGCCAGCAGCTTGGAGTCTAGCGGTGCCTACGAGCAGTACTTC. Full variable domain (rest looked up from reference TRBV5-1 and TRBJ2-7): KAGVTQTPRYLIKTRGQQVTLSCSPISGHRSVSWYQQTPGQGLQFLFEYFSETQRNKGNFPGRFSGRQFSNSRSEMNVSTLELGDSALYLCASSLESSGAYEQYFGPGTRLTVT.

The V gene is TRBV7-8, the J gene TRBJ2-7, with 8 positions matching TRBD2. The germline V gene encodes CDR1 SGHVS and CDR2 FQNEAQ. V was clipped by 1 base and J by 5 bases; unmatched bases: 7. The CDR3 sequence is 15 residues long. CDR3 sequence (DNA): TGTGCCAGCAGCTTAGGGTCCCGGGGGGGAAACGAGCAGTACTTC. Its protein is CASSLGSRGGNEQYF.

The rearrangement links TRBV9 to TRBJ2-1; TRBD2 is a possible D gene (6 bases). Trimming removed 2 bases at V and 6 bases at J, with 15 bases between. The CDR3 extends over 15 amino acids. The germline V gene has CDR1 SGDLS and CDR2 YYNGEE. CDR3 sequence: CASSVQVAAGNEQFF. CDR3 coding DNA: TGTGCCAGCAGCGTTCAAGTAGCGGCCGGCAATGAGCAGTTCTTC.

The chain is built from TRBV19 and TRBJ2-6, with unresolved D. The germline V gene encodes CDR1 LNHDA and CDR2 SQIVND (reference sequence). V lost 3 bases to trimming and J lost 4 bases, with 7 bases between them. The CDR3 sequence is 14 residues long. CDR3 protein: CASSMGYGANVLTF. In nucleotides, the CDR3 is TGTGCCAGTAGTATGGGCTACGGGGCCAACGTCCTGACTTTC.

This clone appeared once. V is TRBV6-5 and J is TRBJ1-4, with 7 bases lining up with TRBD1. Trimming cost V 6 bases and J 8 bases; bases outside gene matches: 6. CDR3 length equals 13 residues. Per germline, CDR1 MNHEY and CDR2 SVGAGI. The CDR3 loop reads CASRLTGKEKLFF. DNA for the CDR3: TGTGCCAGCAGACTGACAGGGAAAGAAAAACTGTTTTTT.

CDR3 sequence reads: CASSDSLSGANVLTF. In DNA form, the CDR3 reads TGTGCCAGCTCGGACTCCCTCTCTGGGGCCAACGTCCTGACTTTC. The chain combines TRBV6-4 with TRBJ2-6; D might be TRBD2 (5 bases). Germline V lookup: CDR1 MRHNA, CDR2 SNTAGT. The CDR3 sequence is 15 residues long. Trimming stripped 8 bases from V and 0 bases from J, with 11 bases between.